This TCR beta chain is from a study of blood T cell repertoires in COVID-19. In the original processing: Estimates of nucleated cell counts were drawn from the amplification of reference gene primers. Data came from immunoSEQ multiplex PCR; TCRdb stores just in-frame clones and leaves some out. The V and J calls and clone size are taken from that table; D and trimming were inferred from the DNA. This table holds roughly 200,000 clones, roughly 82% found once. Trimming at V came to 5 bases and at J to 3 bases, leaving 6 bases not matched to a gene. The CDR3 contains 15 residues. CDR1 and CDR2 from the germline V gene are MNHEY and SVGAGI.

The source material was peripheral blood. The rearrangement uses TRBV6-5 and TRBJ1-3; 8 nucleotides align to TRBD1. The sequence was obtained from a human donor in a cohort sampled during active COVID-19. CDR3 sequence reads: CASSLGTGYGNTIYF. The CDR3 DNA reads TGTGCCAGCAGTCTCGGGACAGGATATGGAAACACCATATATTTT.